This record concerns one TCR beta chain sequence. Each CDR3 protein is one row after TCRdb ran MiXCR on the 5' RACE reads. The sample carries 250,000 to 350,000 distinct CDR3 sequences, around 15% recorded once. Per germline, CDR1 LGHNA and CDR2 YSLEER. The CDR3 contains 16 residues. The V end was cut by 0 bases, the J end by 7 bases, with 16 bases between. This sample stems from a study of T-cell memory formation after mild COVID-19. At the level of the study: Largely donor-specific sequence clusters came from two donors.

This TCR came from a man aged 18 to 29 who had mild COVID-19 (a few samples of this study predate the infection). Cell type and time point are not known. This rearrangement joins TRBV4-3 to TRBJ2-4; D is perhaps TRBD2 (5 bases). The specimen was PBMCs or a T cell subset sorted from them (not recorded which). The CDR3 region is CASSQETRALGNIQYF. For the CDR3, the DNA is TGCGCCAGCAGCCAAGAAACGCGGGCCCTAGGGAACATTCAGTACTTC.